This T cell receptor beta chain was identified during a study of pediatric ulcerative colitis. This clone has a single count. Its antigen is as yet unknown. This was a survey-level run. Some clones are missing from TCRdb's copy, which holds only in-frame ones; the method was immunoSEQ multiplex PCR. The profile shows roughly 60,000 clones, about 90% of them singletons. Findings and caveats of the study: This repertoire reflects total lymphocytes rather than subpopulations like regulatory T cells. Rectal repertoires separated controls, mild-moderate and acute severe colitis. Ulcerative colitis patients shared more blood-rectal clones than controls.

The CDR3 has 12 amino acids. The V end was cut by 6 bases, the J end by 5 bases, with 11 bases between. The V gene's germline CDR1 is MNHEY and CDR2 SVGAGI. This TCR was sampled from a boy between 10 and 17 years old who was a control in a study of pediatric ulcerative colitis. The gene calls are TRBV6-5 and TRBJ2-7; no definite D call. Sequencing used blood. The CDR3 bases are TGTGCCAGCAGGTCCCTTTGGGACGAGCAGTACTTC. Its protein is CASRSLWDEQYF.